The 30 T cell receptor beta chains given below trace back to one sample, sequenced in a study of shared clonotypes between healthy human individuals. Produced via immunoSEQ multiplex PCR; TCRdb's table is partial and in-frame only. Found here are around 340,000 clones, less than 75% of them singletons; the top ten hold more than 9%. The sequenced material came from memory CD4+ T cells sorted from blood. Subset indicated: CD45RA-negative fraction. The receptors stem from a man aged 25 to 40 in good health.

The chain carries TRBV6-1 and TRBJ2-6, with D possibly being TRBD2 (5 bases). Trimming cost V 2 bases and J 2 bases, with 10 bases left between them. The germline CDR1 and CDR2 sequences are MNHNS and SASEGT. There are 16 residues in the CDR3. CDR3 nucleotide sequence: TGTGCCAGCAGTGAACAAGCGGTCGCTGGGGCCAACGTCCTGACTTTC. Its protein is CASSEQAVAGANVLTF.

The V gene is TRBV6-1, the J gene TRBJ2-7; TRBD1 aligns across 7 bases. J gave up 5 bases and V 5 bases, and 6 bases lay outside the gene matches. This CDR3 has 13 amino acids. Germline V CDR1 and CDR2: MNHNS, SASEGT. The DNA for the CDR3 is TGTGCCAGCAGTAGTTTGGACAGGCACGAGCAGTACTTC. It encodes CASSSLDRHEQYF.

J is TRBJ2-5 and V is TRBV5-1; no definite D call. The CDR3 extends over 14 amino acids. The germline V gene encodes CDR1 SGHRS and CDR2 YFSETQ. V gave up 0 bases and J gave up 5 bases, with 11 bases separating them. In nucleotides, the CDR3 is TGCGCCAGCAGCTTGGAGGGTACCGGGGAGACCCAGTACTTC. This encodes CASSLEGTGETQYF.

There are many counts of this clone. This chain uses TRBV30 with TRBJ2-3, with 7 bases fitting TRBD1. The CDR3 is 16 amino acids. Germline loops: CDR1 GTSNPN, CDR2 SVGIG (reference sequence). Losses at the gene ends were 2 bases for V and 5 bases for J; bases not matched to a gene: 13. This chain's CDR3 is CAWSIGEQGLGDTQYF. CDR3 DNA sequence: TGTGCCTGGAGTATCGGGGAACAGGGGTTGGGAGATACGCAGTATTTT.

The chain joins TRBV27 to TRBJ2-7; tentatively, D is TRBD2 (7 bases). V shed 5 bases and J shed 5 bases, with 16 bases lying between them. Germline CDR1 MNHEY, CDR2 SMNVEV (reference sequence). There are 14 residues in the CDR3. The chain's CDR3 is CASSPLGGANEQYF. In nucleotides, the CDR3 is TGTGCCAGCAGTCCCCTAGGGGGGGCGAACGAGCAGTACTTC.

J is TRBJ1-5 and V is TRBV6-6; D is uncertain. The CDR3 loop spans 13 amino acids. Germline V gives CDR1 MNHNY, CDR2 SVGAGI (reference sequence). V was clipped by 4 bases and J by 3 bases, with 7 bases between them. For the CDR3, the DNA is TGTGCCAGCAGTTCTGGGGACAATCAGCCCCAGCATTTT. It translates to CASSSGDNQPQHF.

A few counts support this clone. V is TRBV5-4 and J is TRBJ2-3; D gene uncertain. CDR1 is SGHNT and CDR2 is YYREEE in the germline V gene (reference sequence). This CDR3 has 16 residues. Between the trimmed V and J ends, which lost 4 bases and 4 bases, there was a span of 19 bases. CDR3 protein: CASSPQLEFAPDTQYF. The CDR3 DNA sequence: TGTGCCAGCAGCCCCCAATTGGAATTCGCCCCAGATACGCAGTATTTT.

The rearrangement uses TRBV18 and TRBJ1-2; 8 nucleotides line up with TRBD1. Germline V lookup: CDR1 KGHSH, CDR2 LQKENI. The CDR3 length is 14 residues. V trimming: 1 base; J trimming: 7 bases; junction bases outside the gene matches: 5. The DNA of the CDR3 is TGTGCCAGCTCACCACAGACAGGGGAAAGTGGCTACACCTTC. Translated: CASSPQTGESGYTF.

The rearrangement joins TRBV5-1 to TRBJ2-3; D might be TRBD2 (6 bases). V lost 0 bases, J lost 6 bases, and 11 bases lay in between. Germline V CDR1 and CDR2: SGHRS, YFSETQ. This CDR3 is built from 14 residues. CDR3 coding DNA: TGCGCCAGCAGCTTGGATTTTGGGGGGGATACGCAGTATTTT. Translation gives CASSLDFGGDTQYF.

V and J are TRBV9 and TRBJ2-2, with 11 positions matching TRBD1. V gave up 4 bases and J gave up 3 bases; unmatched junction bases: 8. The CDR3 loop spans 17 amino acids. Germline values: CDR1 SGDLS, CDR2 YYNGEE. The CDR3 nucleotides read TGTGCCAGCAGCTTCAGGACAGGGGGCTTGGACACCGGGGAGCTGTTTTTT. Protein: CASSFRTGGLDTGELFF.

The sample holds a few counts of this clone. The V gene is TRBV1, the J gene TRBJ2-1. TRBV1 is marked as a pseudogene. The CDR3 spans 11 residues. CDR3: CTNPVYNEQFF. DNA for the CDR3: TGCACCAACCCCGTCTACAATGAGCAGTTCTTC.

The V call is TRBV6-5, the J call TRBJ1-1; the match to TRBD1 covers 8 bases. Germline V gene data show CDR1 as MNHEY and CDR2 as SVGAGI. The CDR3 covers 14 residues. V trimming: 0 bases; J trimming: 7 bases; junction bases outside the gene matches: 4. The CDR3 reads CASSYSRQGREAFF. The CDR3 DNA reads as TGTGCCAGCAGTTACTCCCGACAGGGGCGTGAAGCTTTCTTT.

The chain links TRBV19 to TRBJ2-2; D unresolved. V was pared by 6 bases and J by 3 bases, with 8 bases between. Looked up from germline, CDR1 is LNHDA and CDR2 is SQIVND (reference sequence). The length of the CDR3 is 13 residues. Written as DNA, the CDR3 is TGTGCCAGTAGGGCAAGTTACACCGGGGAGCTGTTTTTT. Residues: CASRASYTGELFF.

This clone was recorded a few times. The chain couples TRBV10-3 to TRBJ2-7; D is perhaps TRBD2 (5 bases). Trimming shortened V by 9 bases and J by 2 bases, and 14 bases separated the two germline ends. CDR1 ENHRY and CDR2 SYGVKD come from the germline V gene. The CDR3 totals 13 residues. The CDR3 DNA reads TGTGCCATTGGTCCGGAGGAGGCCTACGAGCAGTACTTC. Protein product: CAIGPEEAYEQYF.

Points on this clone: Other nucleotide sequences in the sample specify the same CDR3. The rearrangement links TRBV29-1 to TRBJ1-2; 7 bases are a match to TRBD1. The length of the CDR3 is 14 residues. V shed 3 bases, J shed 5 bases, and the junction held 9 bases outside the gene matches. CDR1 is SQVTM, CDR2 ANQGSEA, per germline. CDR3 loop: CSVEAHGTEYGYTF. CDR3 sequence (DNA): TGCAGCGTTGAGGCACATGGGACAGAGTATGGCTACACCTTC. The complete variable domain, with remaining parts taken from reference TRBV29-1 and TRBJ1-2, reads SAVISQKPSRDICQRGTSLTIQCQVDSQVTMMFWYRQQPGQSLTLIATANQGSEATYESGFVIDKFPISRPNLTFSTLTVSNMSPEDSSIYLCSVEAHGTEYGYTFGSGTRLTVV.

The gene calls are TRBV2 and TRBJ2-2, with D perhaps matching TRBD2 (6 bases). The CDR3 is 14 residues long. Germline CDR1 is SNHLY and CDR2 is FYNNEI. V was pared by 8 bases and J by 3 bases, with 13 bases between. CDR3 DNA: TGTGCCAGCCATCGGGGGAGTGACACCGGGGAGCTGTTTTTT. Its translation: CASHRGSDTGELFF.

The V call is TRBV7-9, the J call TRBJ2-7; TRBD1 might be the D (6 bases). Trimming removed 2 bases at V and 3 bases at J, with 14 bases between. The CDR3 loop spans 15 amino acids. CDR1 and CDR2 (germline): SEHNR, FQNEAQ (reference sequence). The CDR3 DNA is TGTGCCAGCAGCTTATTGGAAGGGGGAGTCTACGAGCAGTACTTC. It is translated as CASSLLEGGVYEQYF.

In this sample, this clone turned up once. The chain has TRBV28 and TRBJ2-7, with 11 bases fitting TRBD2. The trim removed 6 bases at V and 4 bases at J, leaving 8 bases unmatched. The length of the CDR3 is 15 residues. Germline CDR1 and CDR2: MDHEN and SYDVKM. The DNA of the CDR3 is TGTGCCAGCAGCGGGCCGGGACTAGCGGTTTACGAGCAGTACTTC. Its protein is CASSGPGLAVYEQYF.

This clone occurred many times. The chain has TRBV29-1 and TRBJ1-4; unclear D gene. Germline assignment: CDR1 SQVTM and CDR2 ANQGSEA. The length of the CDR3 is 12 residues. Trimming removed 4 bases from V and 0 bases from J, with 3 bases in between. The CDR3 nucleotides read TGCAGCGTTGGTACAACTAATGAAAAACTGTTTTTT. It yields the protein CSVGTTNEKLFF.

The chain's CDR3 is CASNPAFPLTGELFF. The CDR3 DNA is TGTGCCAGTAATCCCGCCTTCCCTTTAACCGGGGAGCTGTTTTTT. The chain carries TRBV19 and TRBJ2-2, with D hard to call. Deletions cut 7 bases from V and 5 bases from J, with 17 bases between. This CDR3 is built from 15 residues. Germline CDR1 reads LNHDA; CDR2 reads SQIVND (reference sequence).

The V call is TRBV28, the J call TRBJ2-5; D is uncertain. V lost 5 bases and J 7 bases, leaving 20 bases between the germline ends. Per germline, CDR1 MDHEN and CDR2 SYDVKM. The CDR3 consists of 15 residues. The CDR3 sequence: CASSRPDGKELTQYF. The CDR3 bases are TGTGCCAGCAGTAGGCCCGACGGAAAAGAGCTGACCCAGTACTTC. The full variable domain, with the rest looked up from reference TRBV28 and TRBJ2-5, is DVKVTQSSRYLVKRTGEKVFLECVQDMDHENMFWYRQDPGLGLRLIYFSYDVKMKEKGDIPEGYSVSREKKERFSLILESASTNQTSMYLCASSRPDGKELTQYFGPGTRLLVL.

The V call is TRBV27, the J call TRBJ2-7; 7 nucleotides line up with TRBD1. CDR3 length: 12 amino acids. Trimming cost V 3 bases and J 9 bases; bases outside gene matches: 5. Germline-derived CDR1 and CDR2 are MNHEY and SMNVEV (reference sequence). The CDR3 DNA reads TGTGCCAGCAGTTTCCCAGGGGGTCGGCAGTACTTC. It yields the protein CASSFPGGRQYF.

The chain combines TRBV28 with TRBJ1-5; unclear D gene. CDR1 MDHEN and CDR2 SYDVKM come from the germline V gene. The V and J ends lost 5 bases and 2 bases respectively, with 10 bases between them. The CDR3 runs 14 residues. Here the CDR3 reads CASSPHTGNQPQHF. The CDR3 DNA is TGTGCCAGCAGTCCTCACACCGGCAATCAGCCCCAGCATTTT.

The genes are TRBV6-1 and TRBJ2-3; the match to TRBD2 covers 8 bases. The CDR3 length is 18 residues. Trimming at V came to 4 bases and at J to 2 bases, leaving 14 bases not matched to a gene. The germline gives CDR1 MNHNS, CDR2 SASEGT. CDR3 DNA sequence: TGTGCCAGCAGTGTCAGAGCGGCGCGGGGGGTACACACAGATACGCAGTATTTT. Protein product: CASSVRAARGVHTDTQYF.

This clone came up many times. The chain joins TRBV15 to TRBJ2-3; D not resolved. Germline assignment: CDR1 LNHNV and CDR2 YYDKDF (reference sequence). Trimming left V 5 bases short and J 11 bases short, with 17 bases between. This CDR3 is 13 amino acids long. The DNA for the CDR3 is TGTGCCACCAGCCTCTCCCCCGCCGAGAGGCAGTATTTT. Translating it yields CATSLSPAERQYF.

This clone was counted ten times or more. The chain is built from TRBV28 and TRBJ1-2; D gene unclear. This CDR3 has 14 amino acids. V lost 3 bases and J 4 bases, leaving 12 bases between the germline ends. Germline V lookup: CDR1 MDHEN, CDR2 SYDVKM. CDR3 nucleotide sequence: TGTGCCAGCAGTTTTCCACCCGCGGGCTATGGCTACACCTTC. Protein product: CASSFPPAGYGYTF.

This chain connects TRBV27 to TRBJ2-6; D is tentatively TRBD1 or TRBD2 (5 bases each). CDR1 MNHEY and CDR2 SMNVEV come from the germline V gene (reference sequence). V was trimmed by 3 bases and J by 1 base, leaving 19 bases between them. The CDR3 runs to 19 residues. Here the CDR3 reads CASSFSGQRHRSGANVLTF. CDR3 DNA sequence: TGTGCCAGCAGTTTCTCGGGCCAGCGGCACAGGTCTGGGGCCAACGTCCTGACTTTC.

V is TRBV10-2 and J is TRBJ2-3; D may be TRBD2 (6 bases). The V gene's germline CDR1 is WSHSY and CDR2 SAAADI. The CDR3 covers 14 residues. The V end lost 7 bases, the J end lost 1 base, and 12 bases lay between the germline ends. The CDR3 bases are TGCGCCAGCACGGACTACCTAGGCACAGATACGCAGTATTTT. It translates to CASTDYLGTDTQYF.

J is TRBJ1-2 and V is TRBV13; D is uncertain. Trimming took 5 bases from V and 2 from J, leaving 15 bases between them. This CDR3 comprises 15 residues. Germline V gene lookup returns CDR1 PRHDT and CDR2 FYEKMQ (reference sequence). CDR3: CASSPGLRLNYGYTF. The CDR3 DNA sequence: TGTGCCAGCAGCCCAGGTTTGCGCCTAAACTATGGCTACACCTTC.

This sequence joins TRBV5-1 and TRBJ1-1; no firm D call. V lost 1 base and J lost 4, with 11 bases in between. There are 14 residues in the CDR3. Germline V gives CDR1 SGHRS, CDR2 YFSETQ. Here the CDR3 reads CASSLFGGSTEAFF. CDR3 nucleotides: TGCGCCAGCAGCTTGTTCGGAGGGAGCACTGAAGCTTTCTTT.